What follows describes a single TCR beta chain. Its matching antigen is unknown. Method: immunoSEQ multiplex PCR; TCRdb's copy keeps in-frame clones and lacks some. Here the sample spans approximately 47,000 clones, approximately 85% being singletons. The data were obtained in a study of PD-L1 blockade in urothelial cancer. Study background: Between 0 and 3 chemotherapy regimens preceded treatment for each patient.

The time point denotes: pretreatment peripheral blood. Study conclusions and caveats: Clones that were tumor-associated expanded more in the blood of durable-benefit patients at 3 weeks.

The receptor was isolated from a man in his fifties or sixties with urothelial cancer. This specimen was PBMCs, taken around atezolizumab (anti-PD-L1) treatment.

The CDR3 sequence is CASIRDIGANVLTF. CDR3 coding DNA: TGTGCCAGCATCCGGGACATCGGGGCCAACGTCCTGACTTTC. The rearrangement uses TRBV9 and TRBJ2-6; TRBD1 might be the D (6 bases). With 6 bases removed from V and 4 bases from J, the gap between germline ends came to 11 bases. Germline CDR1 SGDLS, CDR2 YYNGEE. The CDR3 runs to 14 residues.